The 7 T cell receptor beta chains below come from one sample, sequenced in a study of blood T cell repertoires in COVID-19. The data were produced by immunoSEQ multiplex PCR, yet TCRdb's version contains in-frame clones alone and is incomplete. There are some 300,000 clones in the sample; roughly 90% occur only once, and 2.5% to 3% lies in the top ten. The sequenced sample consisted of PBMCs or T cells enriched from blood (not recorded which). The receptors shown here come from a woman in her forties or fifties who had been exposed to COVID-19.

This sequence joins TRBV5-4 and TRBJ2-7, with D unclear. Trimming cost V 3 bases and J 7 bases, with 20 bases left between them. The CDR3 runs to 15 residues. Germline V gives CDR1 SGHNT, CDR2 YYREEE (reference sequence). The DNA of the CDR3 is TGTGCCAGCAGCTCAGGCACACCAAGGCGTACGGAGCAGTACTTC. Translating it yields CASSSGTPRRTEQYF.

This clone was seen once. The rearrangement joins TRBV6-5 to TRBJ1-1, with 9 bases identical to TRBD1. The CDR3 is made up of 13 amino acids. Germline values: CDR1 MNHEY, CDR2 SVGAGI. The V and J ends lost 7 bases and 11 bases, in that order; junction bases with no gene match: 11. CDR3 residues: CASNTQGAEYAFF. As DNA, the CDR3 is TGTGCCAGCAACACACAGGGGGCGGAATATGCTTTCTTT.

CDR3 in amino acids: CASRPGGPLDGANYGYTF. As DNA, the CDR3 is TGTGCCAGCAGACCAGGAGGGCCCCTCGACGGCGCTAACTATGGCTACACCTTC. This chain connects TRBV28 to TRBJ1-2; D is undetermined. The germline V gene has CDR1 MDHEN and CDR2 SYDVKM. The CDR3 runs 18 residues. The V gene lost 6 bases and the J gene lost 0 bases, with 23 bases spanning the gap.

V gene TRBV9 combines with J gene TRBJ2-1; 12 bases align to TRBD2. Trimming at V came to 2 bases and at J to 4 bases, leaving 10 bases not matched to a gene. The CDR3 is made up of 18 amino acids. Germline CDR1 is SGDLS and CDR2 is YYNGEE. The CDR3 protein is CASSVTVTGLAGYNEQFF. The CDR3, as DNA: TGTGCCAGCAGCGTCACAGTAACCGGACTAGCGGGGTACAATGAGCAGTTCTTC. The full variable domain, rest sourced from reference TRBV9 and TRBJ2-1, is DSGVTQTPKHLITATGQRVTLRCSPRSGDLSVYWYQQSLDQGLQFLIQYYNGEERAKGNILERFSAQQFPDLHSELNLSSLELGDSALYFCASSVTVTGLAGYNEQFFGPGTRLTVL.

The chain links TRBV5-1 to TRBJ2-5; 8 positions agree with TRBD2. Trimming took 0 bases from V and 2 from J; bases not matched to a gene: 3. Germline CDR1 SGHRS, CDR2 YFSETQ. There are 15 residues in the CDR3. In DNA, the CDR3 is TGCGCCAGCAGCTTGGGCGGGGGGAATCAAGAGACCCAGTACTTC. Translating gives CASSLGGGNQETQYF.

This clone was observed a few times. The chain uses TRBV19 and TRBJ1-5; D call uncertain. Germline V gene lookup returns CDR1 LNHDA and CDR2 SQIVND (reference sequence). V lost 8 bases to trimming and J lost 0 bases, with 14 bases between them. The CDR3 consists of 15 residues. Here the CDR3 reads CASSGERFSNQPQHF. In nucleotides, the CDR3 is TGTGCCAGTTCCGGGGAGAGATTTAGCAATCAGCCCCAGCATTTT.

J is TRBJ2-3 and V is TRBV7-2, with 13 nucleotides matching TRBD2. V shed 5 bases and J 4 bases; nucleotides not matched to a gene: 3. Germline values: CDR1 SGHTA, CDR2 FQGNSA. The CDR3 totals 15 residues. The CDR3 loop reads CASSPGLAGADTQYF. CDR3 DNA: TGTGCCAGCAGCCCTGGACTAGCGGGGGCAGATACGCAGTATTTT.